This T cell receptor (beta chain) was captured in a study of blood T cell repertoires in COVID-19. This table comes from immunoSEQ multiplex PCR, and its TCRdb copy is limited to in-frame clones, with some not included. The sample records roughly 120,000 clones, 65% to 80% being singletons. The source is a man aged 50 to 60 with acute or convalescent COVID-19. The sequencing input was peripheral blood.

DNA of the CDR3: TGTGCCACCAGTGATCCTACACACAGGGAAGGAACAGATACGCAGTATTTT. Its protein product is CATSDPTHREGTDTQYF. This rearrangement joins TRBV24-1 to TRBJ2-3, with a weak D call TRBD1 (6 bases). The CDR3 has 17 amino acids. Trimming stripped 3 bases from V and 3 bases from J, with 18 bases between. Germline V gene sequence: CDR1 KGHDR, CDR2 SFDVKD.